A single sample gave rise to the 4 T cell receptor beta chains below, sequenced in a study of T cells after yellow fever vaccination. One entry per CDR3 protein results from TCRdb running MiXCR on the 5' RACE reads. In the table there are 250,000 to 300,000 distinct CDR3 sequences, approximately 13% of which are singletons. The specimen comprised CD4+ T cells sorted from PBMCs, sampled 45 days after the yellow fever booster vaccination. Receptors were obtained from a man under 40 who received the YFV17D yellow fever vaccine.

Many counts were recorded for this clonotype. V gene TRBV7-2 combines with J gene TRBJ2-2; 7 nucleotides match TRBD2. Germline values: CDR1 SGHTA, CDR2 FQGNSA. Losses at the gene ends were 5 bases for V and 0 bases for J; bases not matched to a gene: 3. The CDR3 contains 15 residues. DNA for the CDR3: TGTGCCAGCAGCCCCGGGACTACGAACACCGGGGAGCTGTTTTTT. Its protein product is CASSPGTTNTGELFF.

The chain recombines TRBV29-1 with TRBJ2-4; D uncertain. The CDR3 covers 11 residues. CDR1 and CDR2 (germline): SQVTM, ANQGSEA. Trimming took 2 bases from V and 2 from J, leaving 1 base between them. The CDR3 protein is CSVETKNIQYF. CDR3 sequence (DNA): TGCAGCGTTGAAACCAAAAACATTCAGTACTTC. The full variable domain, its missing parts supplied by reference TRBV29-1 and TRBJ2-4, is SAVISQKPSRDICQRGTSLTIQCQVDSQVTMMFWYRQQPGQSLTLIATANQGSEATYESGFVIDKFPISRPNLTFSTLTVSNMSPEDSSIYLCSVETKNIQYFGAGTRLSVL.

The chain joins TRBV28 to TRBJ2-2; a possible D gene is TRBD1 (6 bases). Germline CDR1 is MDHEN and CDR2 is SYDVKM. CDR3 length: 14 residues. Trimming stripped 9 bases from V and 2 bases from J, with 13 bases between. CDR3: CARTSGDNTGELFF. The DNA for the CDR3 is TGTGCCAGAACCTCAGGGGACAACACCGGGGAGCTGTTTTTT.

This clonotype was observed a few times. This chain uses TRBV14 with TRBJ2-7; D uncertain. CDR3 size: 12 residues. Germline V CDR1 and CDR2: SGHDN, FVKESK. Trimming shortened V by 2 bases and J by 3 bases, and 5 bases separated the two germline ends. CDR3 sequence: CASSQNNYEQYF. Written as DNA, the CDR3 is TGTGCCAGCAGCCAAAACAACTACGAGCAGTACTTC.